This TCR beta chain stems from a study of blood T cell repertoires in COVID-19. Per the original methods: Estimated nucleated cell counts came from reference gene primer amplification. The method was immunoSEQ multiplex PCR; TCRdb's version includes in-frame clones alone and lacks a portion of them. The V and J calls and clone size come from that table; D and trimming were worked out from the DNA. In the table there are under 40,000 clones, about nine tenths of which are singletons. The table lists this clone with a count of one. V lost 1 base to trimming and J lost 7 bases, with 10 bases between them. The CDR3 consists of 13 residues. The germline gives CDR1 SGHRS, CDR2 YFSETQ.

The TCR was taken from a man aged 55-75 years with active COVID-19. This chain connects TRBV5-1 to TRBJ2-3; D might be TRBD1 (6 bases). The specimen sequenced was peripheral blood. The CDR3: CASSLFRGHTQYF. The CDR3 nucleotides are TGCGCCAGCAGCTTGTTCAGGGGACATACGCAGTATTTT. The variable domain in full, completed from reference TRBV5-1 and TRBJ2-3, reads KAGVTQTPRYLIKTRGQQVTLSCSPISGHRSVSWYQQTPGQGLQFLFEYFSETQRNKGNFPGRFSGRQFSNSRSEMNVSTLELGDSALYLCASSLFRGHTQYFGPGTRLTVL.